Below, 11 T cell receptor beta chains from the same sample are listed, as sequenced in a study of T cells in Graves' hyperthyroidism and ophthalmopathy. The TCR beta CDR3 regions underwent amplification using RNA transcripts as the source. Primed by the HTBI set, a first-round RT-PCR was run on the TCR CDR3. Each CDR3 protein gets one entry after TCRdb re-called the multiplex PCR reads with MiXCR. Of 490,000 or so distinct CDR3 sequences listed, roughly 22% were seen once; the top ten hold 49%. The sample taken for sequencing was blood. Receptor source: an older woman with Graves' ophthalmopathy.

This clonotype was seen more than once but under ten times. The V and J genes are TRBV29-1 and TRBJ1-2; the match to TRBD1 covers 9 bases. V was pared by 0 bases and J by 5 bases, with 7 bases of the junction left unmatched. This CDR3 comprises 15 residues. Germline CDR1 and CDR2: SQVTM and ANQGSEA. The CDR3 protein is CSVEDSPGQGYGYTF. Written as DNA, the CDR3 is TGCAGCGTTGAAGATTCCCCGGGACAGGGATATGGCTACACCTTC.

This sequence joins TRBV7-9 and TRBJ1-1; 11 bases line up with TRBD1. V was clipped by 6 bases and J by 8 bases; unmatched bases: 17. The CDR3 sequence is 17 residues long. Looked up from germline, CDR1 is SEHNR and CDR2 is FQNEAQ (reference sequence). The CDR3 reads CASRPNRDRGTGREAFF. For the CDR3, the DNA is TGTGCCAGCAGACCTAACCGGGACAGGGGGACGGGTAGGGAAGCTTTCTTT. Full variable domain (remainder filled in from reference TRBV7-9 and TRBJ1-1): DTGVSQNPRHKITKRGQNVTFRCDPISEHNRLYWYRQTLGQGPEFLTYFQNEAQLEKSRLLSDRFSAERPKGSFSTLEIQRTEQGDSAMYLCASRPNRDRGTGREAFFGQGTRLTVV.

This clonotype was seen a handful of times. The junction departs from the called germline gene at one end, perhaps through a read error. The chain uses TRBV5-1 and TRBJ2-3; D not resolved. The CDR3 has 17 residues. The germline V gene encodes CDR1 SGHRS and CDR2 YFSETQ. In DNA, the CDR3 is TGCGCCAGCAGCTTGAACCCTGGCGGTGGAAACACAGATACGCGGTATTTT. The encoded protein is CASSLNPGGGNTDTRYF. The entire variable domain, with the rest obtained from reference TRBV5-1 and TRBJ2-3, is as follows: KAGVTQTPRYLIKTRGQQVTLSCSPISGHRSVSWYQQTPGQGLQFLFEYFSETQRNKGNFPGRFSGRQFSNSRSEMNVSTLELGDSALYLCASSLNPGGGNTDTRYFGPGTRLTVL.

This clonotype was detected a few times. This sequence joins TRBV7-2 and TRBJ1-5, with D unclear. V lost 1 base, J lost 6 bases, and 7 bases lay in between. Germline loops: CDR1 SGHTA, CDR2 FQGNSA. This CDR3 spans 13 amino acids. CDR3 bases: TGTGCCAGCAGCTTAGTGGCCCCTCAGCCCCAGCATTTT. Translation gives CASSLVAPQPQHF.

The chain couples TRBV28 to TRBJ1-5; 9 positions agree with TRBD1. Trimming at V came to 7 bases and at J to 7 bases, leaving 11 bases not matched to a gene. Germline V lookup: CDR1 MDHEN, CDR2 SYDVKM. CDR3 length: 15 residues. The DNA for the CDR3 is TGTGCCAGCAATCAACAGGGGGCGAAGGGGCAGCCCCAGCATTTT. It is translated as CASNQQGAKGQPQHF. The full variable domain, its missing parts supplied by reference TRBV28 and TRBJ1-5, is DVKVTQSSRYLVKRTGEKVFLECVQDMDHENMFWYRQDPGLGLRLIYFSYDVKMKEKGDIPEGYSVSREKKERFSLILESASTNQTSMYLCASNQQGAKGQPQHFGDGTRLSIL.

This clonotype showed up many times. The rearrangement uses TRBV3-1 and TRBJ1-1; D is ambiguous. Trimming cost V 1 base and J 4 bases, with 10 bases left between them. The CDR3 covers 14 residues. Germline assignment: CDR1 LGHDT and CDR2 YNNKEL (reference sequence). The CDR3 nucleotides read TGTGCCAGCAGCCAAGTAGGAGAAGGCACTGAAGCTTTCTTT. Protein sequence: CASSQVGEGTEAFF. The full variable domain, in which reference TRBV3-1 and TRBJ1-1 provide the parts outside the CDR3, is DTAVSQTPKYLVTQMGNDKSIKCEQNLGHDTMYWYKQDSKKFLKIMFSYNNKELIINETVPNRFSPKSPDKAHLNLHINSLELGDSAVYFCASSQVGEGTEAFFGQGTRLTVV.

This clonotype came up a few times. J is TRBJ1-6 and V is TRBV10-3; 7 positions agree with TRBD1. Germline CDR1 ENHRY, CDR2 SYGVKD. The CDR3 covers 15 residues. With V trimmed by 6 bases and J by 9 bases, 11 bases remained unmatched. CDR3 loop: CAISRDSASSSPLHF. CDR3 DNA sequence: TGTGCCATCAGCAGGGACAGTGCAAGTAGTTCACCCCTCCACTTT.

The rearrangement joins TRBV28 to TRBJ1-2, with 8 bases identical to TRBD1. CDR1 is MDHEN and CDR2 is SYDVKM in the germline V gene. Losses at the gene ends were 6 bases for V and 7 bases for J; bases not matched to a gene: 19. This CDR3 region has 17 residues. The CDR3 region is CASSPRTGKKGSGGYTF. The CDR3 DNA follows: TGTGCCAGCAGCCCACGGACAGGGAAAAAAGGCTCGGGTGGCTACACCTTC.

This clonotype was seen more than once but under ten times. This chain uses TRBV20-1 with TRBJ2-1, with TRBD2 identical over 8 bases. The CDR3 is 17 amino acids. CDR1 is DFQATT, CDR2 SNEGSKA, per germline (reference sequence). The V gene end was trimmed by 3 bases and the J gene end by 0 bases; junction bases not matched to a gene: 10. Written as DNA, the CDR3 is TGCAGTGCTAGGAGCCCCGGCGGGAGGTCCTCCTACAATGAGCAGTTCTTC. Translation gives CSARSPGGRSSYNEQFF.

DNA of the CDR3: TGTGCCAGTAGTATCGGTAGAACCTACGAGCAGTACTTC. Translation gives CASSIGRTYEQYF. The chain couples TRBV19 to TRBJ2-7; no definite D call. V lost 3 bases and J lost 2, with 8 bases in between. CDR1 LNHDA and CDR2 SQIVND come from the germline V gene (reference sequence). This CDR3 is built from 13 residues. Combining the CDR3 with reference TRBV19 and TRBJ2-7 gives the whole variable domain DGGITQSPKYLFRKEGQNVTLSCEQNLNHDAMYWYRQDPGQGLRLIYYSQIVNDFQKGDIAEGYSVSREKKESFPLTVTSAQKNPTAFYLCASSIGRTYEQYFGPGTRLTVT.

The chain combines TRBV3-1 with TRBJ2-5; 9 bases match TRBD2. CDR1 and CDR2 (germline): LGHDT, YNNKEL (reference sequence). After removal of 2 bases from V and 5 bases from J, the junction contained 6 bases not matched to a gene. CDR3 length: 15 residues. The CDR3 loop is CASSQLGLASETQYF. CDR3 DNA sequence: TGTGCCAGCAGCCAATTGGGACTAGCTTCTGAGACCCAGTACTTC.